A single sample gave rise to the 18 T cell receptor beta chains below, sequenced in a study of T-cell reconstitution after alpha-beta-depleted transplantation in children. Unique molecular identifiers were used to barcode this TCRbeta library. In TCRdb, the PCR reads were re-called with MiXCR into one record per CDR3 protein. The sample shows about 340,000 distinct CDR3 sequences, 10% of them seen only once. Sequencing used PBMCs from the stem cell graft donor, obtained from the stem cell graft. The receptors here all came from a human donor who donated a stem cell graft to a child with acute lymphoblastic leukemia.

This clonotype occurred a few times. The rearrangement uses TRBV5-1 and TRBJ2-1, with 10 bases lining up with TRBD2. V shed 0 bases and J 4 bases; nucleotides not matched to a gene: 10. This CDR3 has 18 amino acids. The germline gives CDR1 SGHRS, CDR2 YFSETQ. CDR3: CASSLEAGGPGEYNEQFF. The CDR3 DNA follows: TGCGCCAGCAGCTTGGAAGCGGGAGGGCCCGGTGAATACAATGAGCAGTTCTTC.

The J gene is TRBJ2-1, the V gene TRBV9; 13 nucleotides match TRBD2. The CDR3 has 18 residues. V shed 4 bases, J shed 2 bases, and the junction held 9 bases outside the gene matches. Germline V gene data show CDR1 as SGDLS and CDR2 as YYNGEE. CDR3 loop: CASSKGTSGILTYNEQFF. In nucleotides, the CDR3 is TGTGCCAGCAGCAAAGGGACTAGCGGGATCCTAACCTACAATGAGCAGTTCTTC. Full variable domain (rest looked up from reference TRBV9 and TRBJ2-1): DSGVTQTPKHLITATGQRVTLRCSPRSGDLSVYWYQQSLDQGLQFLIQYYNGEERAKGNILERFSAQQFPDLHSELNLSSLELGDSALYFCASSKGTSGILTYNEQFFGPGTRLTVL.

This clonotype has a count of ten or more. The V call is TRBV5-1, the J call TRBJ2-7, with D possibly TRBD2 on 6 matching bases. The germline V and J ends were trimmed by 0 bases and 0 bases, with 10 bases remaining between them. The CDR3 extends over 15 amino acids. In germline, CDR1 is SGHRS, CDR2 YFSETQ. The CDR3 nucleotides are TGCGCCAGCAGCTTGGTTTCGCGGGACTCCTACGAGCAGTACTTC. As protein: CASSLVSRDSYEQYF. Full variable domain (missing parts from reference TRBV5-1 and TRBJ2-7): KAGVTQTPRYLIKTRGQQVTLSCSPISGHRSVSWYQQTPGQGLQFLFEYFSETQRNKGNFPGRFSGRQFSNSRSEMNVSTLELGDSALYLCASSLVSRDSYEQYFGPGTRLTVT.

This clonotype has a handful of counts. The V call is TRBV12-3 or TRBV12-4, the J call TRBJ1-1, with D unclear. The V and J ends lost 5 bases and 0 bases respectively, with 10 bases between them. The CDR3 is 14 amino acids. This chain's CDR3 is CASSKSGVNTEAFF. The DNA of the CDR3 is TGTGCCAGCAGTAAATCCGGGGTGAACACTGAAGCTTTCTTT.

This clonotype was counted ten times or more. The V call is TRBV5-1, the J call TRBJ2-5; no definite D call. The V end lost 0 bases, the J end lost 7 bases, and 4 bases lay between the germline ends. The CDR3 consists of 11 residues. Germline loops: CDR1 SGHRS, CDR2 YFSETQ. The CDR3 DNA reads TGCGCCAGCAGCTTGGACGGGACCCAGTACTTC. This encodes CASSLDGTQYF.

This clonotype showed up just a few times. The CDR3 bases are TGCAGTGCTAGTTGGGGCAGGGAGGTCTACGAGCAGTACTTC. It translates to CSASWGREVYEQYF. This chain connects TRBV20-1 to TRBJ2-7, with D possibly being TRBD2 (6 bases). Germline CDR1 and CDR2: DFQATT and SNEGSKA (reference sequence). The CDR3 runs to 14 residues. Trimming removed 3 bases at V and 3 bases at J, with 15 bases between.

Written as DNA, the CDR3 is TGTGCCAGCAGTTCCCCGGGCGGGAGGACAGATACGCAGTATTTT. It is translated as CASSSPGGRTDTQYF. The chain combines TRBV28 with TRBJ2-3; 8 bases line up with TRBD2. V shed 4 bases, J shed 3 bases, and the junction held 6 bases outside the gene matches. The CDR3 has 15 amino acids. CDR1 is MDHEN, CDR2 SYDVKM, per germline.

This clonotype has a handful of counts. The chain combines TRBV7-8 with TRBJ1-4; 7 nucleotides align to TRBD1. In germline, CDR1 is SGHVS, CDR2 FQNEAQ. The CDR3 consists of 17 residues. The V gene end was trimmed by 3 bases and the J gene end by 2 bases; junction bases not matched to a gene: 9. CDR3 protein: CASSLARDSETNEKLFF. CDR3 nucleotides: TGTGCCAGCAGCTTGGCCCGGGACAGTGAGACTAATGAAAAACTGTTTTTT.

This clonotype showed up many times. The chain joins TRBV4-3 to TRBJ2-7, with a possible D match to TRBD1 (6 bases). CDR1 and CDR2 (germline): LGHNA, YSLEER. Trimming stripped 3 bases from V and 4 bases from J, with 16 bases between. CDR3 length equals 15 residues. The chain's CDR3 is CASSHNVQGIYEQYF. The CDR3, as DNA: TGCGCCAGCAGCCATAATGTACAGGGAATTTACGAGCAGTACTTC.

This clonotype was counted only a few times. The rearrangement joins TRBV18 to TRBJ1-4; 7 bases agree with TRBD1. The length of the CDR3 is 14 residues. Germline lookup yields CDR1 KGHSH and CDR2 LQKENI. Trimming at V came to 6 bases and at J to 5 bases, leaving 6 bases not matched to a gene. The CDR3 bases are TGTGCCAGCTCCCCCGGGACAGAGAATGAAAAACTGTTTTTT. This gives the protein CASSPGTENEKLFF.

The chain combines TRBV4-2 with TRBJ2-1; 12 bases map to TRBD2. J gave up 2 bases and V 1 base, and 3 bases lay outside the gene matches. CDR3 size: 17 residues. The germline V gene encodes CDR1 LGHNA and CDR2 YNFKEQ. The CDR3 reads CASSQGLAGVAYNEQFF. CDR3 nucleotides: TGTGCCAGCAGCCAAGGACTAGCGGGAGTTGCCTACAATGAGCAGTTCTTC.

This clonotype was seen more than once but under ten times. This chain connects TRBV19 to TRBJ1-5; 9 bases are shared with TRBD1. After removal of 9 bases from V and 7 bases from J, the junction contained 7 bases not matched to a gene. Per the germline V gene, CDR1 is LNHDA and CDR2 is SQIVND (reference sequence). The length of the CDR3 is 13 residues. CDR3 residues: CASDRGSGQPQHF. Written as DNA, the CDR3 is TGTGCCAGCGACAGGGGGTCTGGCCAGCCCCAGCATTTT.

This clonotype was seen repeatedly, ten times or more. This chain connects TRBV9 to TRBJ2-7; D unclear. CDR1 and CDR2 (germline): SGDLS, YYNGEE. V gave up 0 bases and J gave up 4 bases, with 8 bases separating them. The CDR3 contains 13 residues. CDR3 protein: CASSVAPAYEQYF. CDR3 sequence (DNA): TGTGCCAGCAGCGTAGCCCCAGCGTACGAGCAGTACTTC.

This chain links TRBV12-5 with TRBJ2-1, with 8 positions matching TRBD2. From germline, CDR1 is LGHNT and CDR2 FRNRAP. V trimming: 0 bases; J trimming: 7 bases; junction bases outside the gene matches: 14. The CDR3 extends over 18 amino acids. As DNA, the CDR3 is TGTGCTAGTGGTTTGGTAAGGACGGGACTAGGGGTAGCAAATGAGCAGTTCTTC. Its translation is CASGLVRTGLGVANEQFF.

Only a few counts were recorded for this clonotype. The chain joins TRBV19 to TRBJ1-1; no definite D call. This CDR3 has 13 residues. The germline V gene encodes CDR1 LNHDA and CDR2 SQIVND (reference sequence). V was trimmed by 3 bases and J by 0 bases, leaving 5 bases between them. The CDR3 reads CASSIIMNTEAFF. CDR3 DNA: TGTGCCAGTAGTATCATCATGAACACTGAAGCTTTCTTT.

This clonotype occurred a few times. The genes are TRBV19 and TRBJ2-7, with D possibly TRBD1 on 5 matching bases. The CDR3 length is 12 residues. V lost 5 bases to trimming and J lost 5 bases, with 10 bases between them. Germline loops: CDR1 LNHDA, CDR2 SQIVND (reference sequence). The CDR3 loop is CASSHRPDEQYF. The CDR3 DNA sequence: TGTGCCAGTAGTCACAGGCCCGACGAGCAGTACTTC.

The V and J genes are TRBV7-9 and TRBJ2-7; 10 nucleotides agree with TRBD2. The CDR3 spans 15 residues. J was trimmed by 6 bases and V by 5 bases; bases with no gene match: 10. Germline assignment: CDR1 SEHNR and CDR2 FQNEAQ (reference sequence). As DNA, the CDR3 is TGTGCCAGCAGCCCCCGGACTAGCGGTCCGGGCGAGCAGTACTTC. Its translation is CASSPRTSGPGEQYF.

V usage is TRBV4-3 and J usage is TRBJ1-2; 8 positions match TRBD1. V was clipped by 3 bases and J by 3 bases; unmatched bases: 9. Germline V gene lookup returns CDR1 LGHNA and CDR2 YSLEER. CDR3 size: 16 residues. This CDR3 reads CASSHPGQGAYYGYTF. As DNA, the CDR3 is TGCGCCAGCAGCCACCCAGGACAGGGTGCGTACTATGGCTACACCTTC.